Each of the 32 T cell receptor beta chains below was sequenced from the same sample in a study of response to subunit inactivated influenza vaccine. MiXCR was run by TCRdb on the RT-PCR reads, yielding one entry per CDR3 protein. The table records around 490,000 distinct CDR3 sequences, around 8% of them present only once. The material was PBMCs from blood, obtained roughly 24 months after vaccination. Source of these receptors: a man aged 50 to 75 who received an inactivated influenza vaccine.

This clonotype was seen at least ten times. This chain links TRBV6-1 with TRBJ2-1; 11 nucleotides align to TRBD2. Germline CDR1 is MNHNS and CDR2 is SASEGT. The CDR3 runs 15 residues. With V trimmed by 6 bases and J by 8 bases, 9 bases remained unmatched. The CDR3: CASRFRSGRGYEQFF. CDR3 coding DNA: TGTGCCAGCAGGTTCCGTAGCGGGAGGGGCTATGAGCAGTTCTTC.

The rearrangement joins TRBV28 to TRBJ2-7, with 12 bases identical to TRBD1. V lost 3 bases to trimming and J lost 7 bases; unmatched junction nucleotides: 13. The CDR3 totals 17 residues. In germline, CDR1 is MDHEN, CDR2 SYDVKM. In DNA, the CDR3 is TGTGCCAGCAGTTTTTGGACCGGGACAGGGGGCACGAGGGAGCAGTACTTC. This encodes CASSFWTGTGGTREQYF.

In this sample, this clonotype turned up a few times. For the CDR3, the DNA is TGTGCCAGCAGCCCCGTGGGGTTGAACTATGGCTACACCTTC. It encodes CASSPVGLNYGYTF. The genes are TRBV7-2 and TRBJ1-2; D is ambiguous. Germline V lookup: CDR1 SGHTA, CDR2 FQGNSA. CDR3 length: 14 amino acids. Trimming left V 5 bases short and J 2 bases short, with 12 bases between.

In the case of this clonotype: A junction boundary mismatches the germline segment, possibly from a read error. The rearrangement uses TRBV2 and TRBJ2-3, with D unresolved. The V gene's germline CDR1 is SNHLY and CDR2 FYNNEI. The CDR3 totals 12 residues. The CDR3: CASSEAGMILRF. DNA for the CDR3: TGTGCCAGCAGTGAAGCGGGGATGATTCTCCGTTTT.

This clonotype was detected only a few times. The chain recombines TRBV2 with TRBJ2-5; TRBD2 aligns across 9 bases. Germline V gives CDR1 SNHLY, CDR2 FYNNEI. V trimming: 6 bases; J trimming: 2 bases; junction bases outside the gene matches: 10. The CDR3 spans 16 residues. CDR3 sequence reads: CASSQARGGGQETQYF. The CDR3, as DNA: TGTGCCAGCAGCCAAGCGCGGGGGGGAGGTCAAGAGACCCAGTACTTC.

This clonotype showed up just a few times. The chain is built from TRBV20-1 and TRBJ2-1; D is undetermined. The CDR3 has 13 residues. Germline lookup yields CDR1 DFQATT and CDR2 SNEGSKA (reference sequence). V was cut by 6 bases and J by 3 bases, with 12 bases left in between. This CDR3 is CSAGGGVYNEQFF. CDR3 coding DNA: TGCAGTGCAGGTGGCGGAGTCTACAATGAGCAGTTCTTC.

This clonotype has more than one count but fewer than ten. V usage is TRBV7-8 and J usage is TRBJ1-2; D uncertain. Germline CDR1 is SGHVS and CDR2 is FQNEAQ. The CDR3 covers 15 residues. The V end was cut by 5 bases, the J end by 3 bases, with 16 bases between. In nucleotides, the CDR3 is TGTGCCAGCAGCCCAAAAATCGACACCTACTATGGCTACACCTTC. As protein: CASSPKIDTYYGYTF.

The chain is built from TRBV6-2 or TRBV6-3 and TRBJ1-1; D uncertain. The V end lost 6 bases, the J end lost 3 bases, and 11 bases lay between the germline ends. The CDR3 loop spans 13 amino acids. The germline V gene has CDR1 MNHEY and CDR2 SVGEGT. CDR3: CASRETSHTEAFF. The DNA for the CDR3 is TGTGCCAGCAGGGAGACAAGCCACACTGAAGCTTTCTTT.

The V and J genes are TRBV6-2 or TRBV6-3 and TRBJ1-3, with D perhaps TRBD1 (5 bases). V gave up 4 bases and J gave up 2 bases, with 12 bases separating them. This CDR3 has 15 amino acids. Per the germline V gene, CDR1 is MNHEY and CDR2 is SVGEGT. The CDR3 nucleotides read TGTGCCAGCAGTTTTCTTGGGACGGCTGGAAACACCATATATTTT. Translating gives CASSFLGTAGNTIYF.

The rearrangement joins TRBV4-3 to TRBJ1-3, with unresolved D. This CDR3 is built from 17 residues. V was shortened by 4 bases and J by 0 bases, with 16 bases between the two germline ends. Germline values: CDR1 LGHNA, CDR2 YSLEER. CDR3 protein: CASSRGPGSLSGNTIYF. CDR3 bases: TGCGCCAGCAGCCGAGGACCGGGCTCTCTCTCTGGAAACACCATATATTTT.

The chain joins TRBV30 to TRBJ2-1; D gene ambiguous. The CDR3 length is 14 residues. V was shortened by 0 bases and J by 7 bases, with 13 bases between the two germline ends. Germline values: CDR1 GTSNPN, CDR2 SVGIG (reference sequence). The CDR3 loop is CAWSVGALWNEQFF. The CDR3 DNA is TGTGCCTGGAGTGTGGGCGCTCTTTGGAATGAGCAGTTCTTC.

This sequence joins TRBV20-1 and TRBJ2-3, with 7 bases fitting TRBD1. Losses at the gene ends were 5 bases for V and 1 base for J; bases not matched to a gene: 6. Germline V gene lookup returns CDR1 DFQATT and CDR2 SNEGSKA (reference sequence). The CDR3 spans 14 residues. As DNA, the CDR3 is TGCAGTGCTCCTACAGGGGACGGCACAGATACGCAGTATTTT. Translating it yields CSAPTGDGTDTQYF.

This clonotype was seen at least ten times. J is TRBJ2-3 and V is TRBV7-2, with no clear D. The V gene lost 1 base and the J gene lost 7 bases, with 6 bases spanning the gap. The CDR3 length is 12 residues. Per the germline V gene, CDR1 is SGHTA and CDR2 is FQGNSA. The CDR3 protein is CASSLGVNTQYF. The CDR3 DNA reads TGTGCCAGCAGCTTAGGGGTAAATACGCAGTATTTT.

The CDR3: CASSQDPAGEGETQYF. The CDR3, as DNA: TGTGCCAGCAGCCAAGATCCGGCGGGAGAGGGAGAGACCCAGTACTTC. The chain has TRBV3-1 and TRBJ2-5, with 7 bases lining up with TRBD2. The germline V gene encodes CDR1 LGHDT and CDR2 YNNKEL (reference sequence). The junction had 8 bases not matched to a gene; V was cut back by 0 bases and J by 4 bases. The CDR3 is 16 residues long.

The chain has TRBV4-1 and TRBJ2-7; D is undetermined. Germline V lookup: CDR1 MGHRA, CDR2 YSYEKL. V lost 1 base to trimming and J lost 3 bases, with 10 bases between them. The CDR3 has 14 residues. CDR3 residues: CASSQGSQIYEQYF. DNA for the CDR3: TGCGCCAGCAGCCAAGGCTCTCAGATCTACGAGCAGTACTTC.

This clonotype was counted many times. The rearrangement links TRBV21-1 to TRBJ2-7; whether TRBD2, the table's D call, matches the DNA was not checked. TRBV21-1 is a recognized pseudogene. The length of the CDR3 is 16 residues. This chain's CDR3 is CASSIPPLYRSYEQYF. Here the CDR3 DNA reads TGTGCCAGCAGCATCCCCCCGCTGTACAGGTCCTACGAGCAGTACTTC.

This clonotype was seen repeatedly, ten times or more. J is TRBJ1-4 and V is TRBV4-2; D gene uncertain. This CDR3 contains 17 residues. Looked up from germline, CDR1 is LGHNA and CDR2 is YNFKEQ. V was clipped by 4 bases and J by 0 bases, with 15 bases between them. The CDR3 sequence: CASSPRPVFATNEKLFF. The DNA of the CDR3 is TGTGCCAGCAGCCCTAGACCAGTTTTTGCAACTAATGAAAAACTGTTTTTT.

At least ten counts were recorded for this clonotype. The chain couples TRBV28 to TRBJ2-3; D is possibly TRBD1 (5 bases). The CDR3 is made up of 18 amino acids. Germline V lookup: CDR1 MDHEN, CDR2 SYDVKM. V lost 6 bases and J lost 4, with 26 bases in between. CDR3 protein: CASSRKWGARKSPDTQYF. DNA of the CDR3: TGTGCCAGCAGCCGTAAGTGGGGCGCTAGAAAGTCCCCAGATACGCAGTATTTT.

This clonotype was counted a few times. The chain combines TRBV4-1 with TRBJ2-3; TRBD1 matches 8 bases. Germline V gene data show CDR1 as MGHRA and CDR2 as YSYEKL. This CDR3 has 16 residues. V lost 0 bases, J lost 2 bases, and 4 bases stayed unmatched. The CDR3: CASSQEDRVNTDTQYF. In DNA, the CDR3 is TGCGCCAGCAGCCAAGAGGACAGGGTGAACACAGATACGCAGTATTTT.

This clonotype was recorded at least ten times. This chain joins TRBV27 and TRBJ2-7; TRBD1 aligns across 7 bases. V lost 2 bases, J lost 6 bases, and 7 bases stayed unmatched. The CDR3 sequence is 14 residues long. CDR1 is MNHEY and CDR2 is SMNVEV in the germline V gene (reference sequence). The CDR3, as DNA: TGTGCCAGCAGTTTAAAGACAGGGTTAGTCGAGCAGTACTTC. Its protein is CASSLKTGLVEQYF.

This clonotype was counted between two and nine times. This chain joins TRBV3-1 and TRBJ2-7, with 8 bases aligning to TRBD2. CDR3 length: 15 residues. J gave up 1 base and V 4 bases, and 6 bases lay outside the gene matches. Germline V lookup: CDR1 LGHDT, CDR2 YNNKEL (reference sequence). As DNA, the CDR3 is TGTGCCAGCAGCCGCGTCGGGGGGGCATCCTACGAGCAGTACTTC. Translating gives CASSRVGGASYEQYF.

The table lists this clonotype with a few counts. This sequence joins TRBV6-5 and TRBJ1-6, with D possibly TRBD1 on 5 matching bases. CDR1 and CDR2 (germline): MNHEY, SVGAGI. The CDR3 sequence is 16 residues long. Trimming pared 2 bases from V and 0 bases from J, leaving 8 bases between. For the CDR3, the DNA is TGTGCCAGCAGTTACGGGGGGAGCTCCTATAATTCACCCCTCCACTTT. Protein: CASSYGGSSYNSPLHF.

A few counts support this clonotype. The chain combines TRBV6-2 or TRBV6-3 with TRBJ2-6; 10 nucleotides match TRBD2. J lost 2 bases, V lost 6 bases, and 4 bases had no gene match. The CDR3 is made up of 16 amino acids. Germline assignment: CDR1 MNHEY and CDR2 SVGEGT. The CDR3 spells CASRAGGPPGANVLTF. The CDR3 region has the DNA TGTGCCAGCAGAGCGGGGGGGCCCCCTGGGGCCAACGTCCTGACTTTC.

This clonotype was picked up many times. This chain connects TRBV7-9 to TRBJ2-5, with TRBD2 as a possible D gene (6 bases). CDR3 size: 15 residues. V was trimmed by 2 bases and J by 1 base, leaving 11 bases between them. CDR1 is SEHNR and CDR2 is FQNEAQ in the germline V gene (reference sequence). The CDR3 spells CASSLFRDFQETQYF. DNA for the CDR3: TGTGCCAGCAGCTTATTTAGGGACTTCCAAGAGACCCAGTACTTC.

This chain links TRBV20-1 with TRBJ1-2, with D unresolved. Germline loops: CDR1 DFQATT, CDR2 SNEGSKA (reference sequence). The CDR3 is made up of 9 amino acids. Trimming stripped 4 bases from V and 8 bases from J, with 5 bases between. CDR3 protein: CSAMGGYTF. CDR3 nucleotides: TGCAGTGCTATGGGAGGCTACACCTTC.

This clonotype was recorded at least ten times. This chain connects TRBV29-1 to TRBJ1-1; no firm D call. CDR3 length: 11 amino acids. Trimming took 4 bases from V and 7 from J, leaving 10 bases between them. Germline V CDR1 and CDR2: SQVTM, ANQGSEA. The chain's CDR3 is CSVALWGEAFF. The DNA for the CDR3 is TGCAGCGTTGCCCTCTGGGGTGAAGCTTTCTTT. Looking up the rest from reference TRBV29-1 and TRBJ1-1 gives the full variable domain: SAVISQKPSRDICQRGTSLTIQCQVDSQVTMMFWYRQQPGQSLTLIATANQGSEATYESGFVIDKFPISRPNLTFSTLTVSNMSPEDSSIYLCSVALWGEAFFGQGTRLTVV.

This rearrangement joins TRBV10-3 to TRBJ1-5; TRBD1 agrees at 7 bases. CDR1 is ENHRY and CDR2 is SYGVKD in the germline V gene. The V segment lost 5 bases and the J segment 4 bases; nucleotides outside the gene matches: 5. The CDR3 spans 14 residues. CDR3 in DNA: TGTGCCATCAGTCAGGGGGGGGAAAATCAGCCCCAGCATTTT. Protein sequence: CAISQGGENQPQHF.

Many counts were recorded for this clonotype. The chain has TRBV5-1 and TRBJ2-2; D is unclear. This CDR3 spans 14 amino acids. From germline, CDR1 is SGHRS and CDR2 YFSETQ. V was shortened by 4 bases and J by 2 bases, with 9 bases between the two germline ends. The CDR3 region is CASSPNTNTGELFF. The CDR3 bases are TGCGCCAGCAGCCCGAACACCAACACCGGGGAGCTGTTTTTT.

The chain links TRBV5-1 to TRBJ2-5; TRBD1 is a possible D gene (5 bases). V gave up 0 bases and J gave up 0 bases, with 18 bases separating them. This CDR3 region has 18 residues. Looked up from germline, CDR1 is SGHRS and CDR2 is YFSETQ. The CDR3 DNA reads TGCGCCAGCAGCTTGGGGACCGCGGTTGGGGCCTACCAAGAGACCCAGTACTTC. Translating it yields CASSLGTAVGAYQETQYF.

The CDR3 loop reads CASSRMGQTSNEKLFF. The CDR3 bases are TGCGCCAGCAGCAGGATGGGACAGACCTCTAATGAAAAACTGTTTTTT. This chain connects TRBV5-1 to TRBJ1-4; 7 bases are shared with TRBD1. J was trimmed by 3 bases and V by 4 bases; bases with no gene match: 9. Germline CDR1 SGHRS, CDR2 YFSETQ. The CDR3 spans 16 residues. Variable domain in full (rest from reference TRBV5-1 and TRBJ1-4): KAGVTQTPRYLIKTRGQQVTLSCSPISGHRSVSWYQQTPGQGLQFLFEYFSETQRNKGNFPGRFSGRQFSNSRSEMNVSTLELGDSALYLCASSRMGQTSNEKLFFGSGTQLSVL.

The chain links TRBV5-1 to TRBJ2-1; 10 positions match TRBD2. The germline V gene has CDR1 SGHRS and CDR2 YFSETQ. The length of the CDR3 is 16 residues. Trimming cost V 4 bases and J 8 bases; bases outside gene matches: 12. Written as DNA, the CDR3 is TGCGCCAGCAGCGTAGCGGGAGGAATCAGCGGTTATGAGCAGTTCTTC. Translating gives CASSVAGGISGYEQFF.

This clonotype was detected many times. The chain employs TRBV5-6 and TRBJ2-1, with no clear D. Trimming removed 2 bases at V and 5 bases at J, with 5 bases between. CDR1 is SGHDT, CDR2 YYEEEE, per germline. This CDR3 is built from 12 residues. In nucleotides, the CDR3 is TGTGCCAGCAGCTTATACGACAATGAGCAGTTCTTC. Translating it yields CASSLYDNEQFF.